The clone carrying this T cell receptor beta chain was seen only a few times. The data are from a study of CD8+ T cells in alopecia areata. Trimming shortened V by 5 bases and J by 2 bases, and 12 bases separated the two germline ends. CDR3 size: 14 residues. The germline gives CDR1 SGHAT, CDR2 FQNNGV. RNA, once extracted, was reverse transcribed into cDNA for use as the sequencing template. Profiled with immunoSEQ multiplex PCR; TCRdb holds only in-frame clones, not every one. The sample comprises under 150,000 clones, 50% to 55% of which are singletons, and just over 0.45% rests with the top ten. Noted treatment: oral pan-JAK inhibitor, 5-10 mg twice daily.

V and J are TRBV11-2 and TRBJ1-2; D is ambiguous. The sample consisted of CD4+ T cells sorted from blood, taken at week 4, from a patient treated with tofacitinib. The origin of this receptor is a human donor with alopecia areata. The DNA of the CDR3 is TGTGCCAGCAGCCCGAGGGAGGACAACTATGGCTACACCTTC. It yields the protein CASSPREDNYGYTF.